The clone carrying this TCR beta chain was detected once. Its target is unknown. The data are from a study of cytomegalovirus exposure and HLA in healthy donors. Points from the study as a whole: In vitro, a few CMV-associated chains proved specific for CMV antigens. Later analysis identified several of the most significant clusters that appeared linked to common viral pathogens. A later analysis showed TCR association rates differing by HLA locus, peaking at DRB1 and lowest at HLA-C.

A multiplex PCR was run with 60 Vbeta primers and 13 Jbeta primers. The protocol was immunoSEQ multiplex PCR, while the TCRdb copy is restricted to in-frame clones and leaves out a portion. The sample consists of approximately 42,000 clones, roughly 80% of them appearing once. CDR3 size: 18 residues. The chain has TRBV21-1 and TRBJ2-7; the table's TRBD2 call for D was not verified on the DNA. TRBV21-1 is labeled a pseudogene. Material: PBMCs. The TCR comes from a man between 50 and 59 years old in good health and CMV-seronegative. CDR3 region: CASSTVQRSGTSPYEQYF. The CDR3 nucleotides read TGTGCCAGCAGCACGGTCCAAAGGTCCGGGACTAGCCCCTACGAGCAGTACTTC.